This entry lists 2 T cell receptor beta chains sequenced from one sample in a study of CD8+ T cells in alopecia areata. Extracted RNA was reverse transcribed, and the resulting cDNA served as sequencing template. Using immunoSEQ multiplex PCR, the repertoire was profiled, and TCRdb retains in-frame clones only, with some absent. The sample offers 250,000 or so clones and no singletons, the top ten holding about 1.1%. Sorting used CD4, CD8alpha, NKG2D, NKG2ACE and other markers on pooled cutaneous lymph node cells. The sample comprised CD4+ T cells sorted from a lymph node. These receptors came from a C3H/HeJ mouse with alopecia areata. MHC haplotype of the strain: H2-k.

This clone was seen only a few times. The gene names here belong to mouse. The sequenced fragment ends 4 residues before the CDR3 boundary, so the rest is inferred from the germline J gene. The chain uses TRBV1 and TRBJ2-7, with TRBD1 as a possible D gene (5 bases). The V gene's germline CDR1 is NSQYPW and CDR2 LRSPGD (reference sequence). The CDR3 is 15 residues long. V gave up 0 bases and J gave up 3 bases, with 12 bases separating them. The CDR3 DNA, read in part, is TGCACCTGCAGTGCAGATCGGGCAGGGCGCTAT. This codes for CTCSADRAGRY. The complete CDR3 protein is CTCSADRAGRYEQYF.

In this sample, this clone turned up a few times. Genes and germline come from the mouse. The CDR3 goes on 4 residues after the read ends, and that part is filled in from the germline J gene. The chain links TRBV5 to TRBJ2-7, with TRBD2 matching over 8 bases. Germline CDR1 is LGHNA and CDR2 is YNLKQL (reference sequence). The CDR3 has 16 residues. With 0 bases clipped from V and 0 bases from J, the junction kept 4 bases outside the gene matches. CDR3 bases read: TGTGCCAGCAGCCAAGAAATGGGGACTGGCTCCTAT. This encodes CASSQEMGTGSY. The complete CDR3 reads CASSQEMGTGSYEQYF.